This T cell receptor (beta chain) appears in the sequencing data of a study of blood T cell repertoires in COVID-19. Participants, about 18 to 90 years old, spanned about 26 US areas. As originally analysed: The assay estimated nucleated cells by amplifying reference gene primers. TCRdb keeps only in-frame clones here, not all; method: immunoSEQ multiplex PCR. V and J calls and clone size come straight from that table; D and trimming were deduced from the DNA. In the table there are 330,000 or so clones, roughly 90% of which are singletons. The specimen was PBMCs or T cells enriched from blood (not recorded which). The TCR sequence derives from a woman aged 25 to 39 who had been exposed to COVID-19.

The CDR3 DNA reads as TGTGCCAGCAGCCTAGCGGGCACAGATACGCAGTATTTT. It translates to CASSLAGTDTQYF. V is TRBV14 and J is TRBJ2-3, with TRBD2 as a possible D gene (6 bases). V lost 4 bases, J lost 1 base, and 6 bases lay in between. The CDR3 contains 13 residues. Germline CDR1 SGHDN, CDR2 FVKESK.